This TCR beta chain emerged from a study of response to subunit inactivated influenza vaccine. TCRdb analysed the RT-PCR reads with MiXCR anew, one entry per CDR3 protein. The repertoire holds approximately 500,000 distinct CDR3 sequences, with 10% to 15% as singletons. This clonotype turned up a few times. Its antigen is unidentified. Points from the study as a whole: Authors suggested seasonal influenza vaccinations each recruit few new T cells.

The sequence was collected from a man aged 45 to 65 who received an inactivated influenza vaccine. The sequencing here drew on PBMCs from blood, taken more than 35 days after vaccination.

The CDR3 DNA sequence: TGTGCCAGCAGTGGGGACCGCCGCTCTGGAAACACCATATATTTT. Its protein is CASSGDRRSGNTIYF. The chain links TRBV12-3 or TRBV12-4 to TRBJ1-3, with D possibly being TRBD1 (5 bases). Deletions cut 5 bases from V and 0 bases from J, with 11 bases between. This CDR3 spans 15 amino acids.